This T cell receptor beta chain was observed in a study of regulatory T cells in long-lasting Graves disease (dated by TCRdb to 2020 to 2022). In terms of the full investigation: Newly diagnosed Graves' disease patients had taken antithyroid drugs for less than 3 months. The study took place in China and was registered as a clinical trial. This study used TCR sequencing and RNA sequencing of peripheral blood to compare persistent Graves' disease patients against newly diagnosed Graves' disease patients. A total of some 33 samples were covered by TCR sequencing, comprising some 13 persistent and around 20 newly diagnosed Graves' disease patients.

Preparation of the library involved multiplex PCR. The sequencer was an Illumina HiSeq 4000. iRepertoire HTBI primers and Arm-PCR amplification of CDR3 regions were used to construct TCR beta libraries. PCR products were gel purified before sequencing. In the paper's pipeline: Gene usage analysis of CDR3 amino acid clonotypes used the roughly 62 TRBV and more than 13 TRBJ segments found across samples. COPE and FqMerger were used to merge the filtered high-quality paired reads into contigs. BLAST was used to align contigs to IMGT TRBV, TRBD and TRBJ reference genes, and CDR3 was defined according to IMGT. Any clonotype with a frequency above 0.1% was classified as a highly expanded clone. Repertoire diversity was measured by Shannon entropy, and V-J evenness by the Gini coefficient. A clonotype was considered public if more than one individual shared it. The public reads were reprocessed in TCRdb via fastp at Q25 and MiXCR, keeping in-frame beta chains. Under each unique CDR3 protein, matching rows form one entry showing the most common genes and DNA. These V and J calls derive from TCRdb rather than the authors' analysis. This sample comprises roughly 520,000 distinct CDR3 sequences, about 12% of them detected only once. Of the sample, around 10% falls within the top ten clones.

The paper's findings and limits, for the study overall: Compared with newly diagnosed patients, persistent Graves' disease patients had lower TCR Shannon entropy and fewer highly expanded clones, which suggests clonal expansion. The study examined only peripheral blood because the primary lesion, thyroid tissue, could not be accessed. Persistent patients shared more public clonotypes among themselves (around 2,800) than newly diagnosed patients did (approximately 870). Only the TCR beta chain was sequenced and analyzed. Persistent disease showed preferential use of TRBV28, TRBJ1-2 and TRBJ2-5, whereas newly diagnosed disease favored TRBV20-1 and TRBJ2-1. As a limitation, the authors acknowledged that the small sample size may reduce accuracy.

As encoded in the germline V gene (reference sequence), CDR1 is LNHNV while CDR2 is YYDKDF. From the cysteine up to the phenylalanine, the CDR3 has a length of 16 residues. Just the 48-base CDR3 DNA is kept, in frame starting at base 1. V drops 3 bases and J drops 6 bases, leaving 15 bases in between. This specimen's time point label, per the study, means: newly diagnosed GD, antithyroid drugs for less than 3 months. RNA was extracted from PBMCs in TRIzol for both TCR sequencing and RNA sequencing. Graves' disease was diagnosed according to American Thyroid Association guidelines. The patients came from an endocrinology department in Xi'an, China. Each patient gave about 10 milliliters of peripheral blood, collected in an EDTA anticoagulant tube. Ficoll Paque Plus density gradient separation was used to isolate PBMCs, and no additional T cell sorting was done. An Agilent 2100 Bioanalyzer and agarose gel were used to check RNA quality, while a NanoDrop 2000 measured RNA concentration.

This clonotype was found many times. What antigen it recognizes has not been identified. It has no much larger one-base neighbor in the sample; base qualities were not kept. The same sample was also studied in work on T cells in Graves' hyperthyroidism and ophthalmopathy. The second study also describes: Stable Graves' hyperthyroidism was defined as the absence of progression to ophthalmopathy over 18 months of follow-up. Hyperthyroidism patients were newly diagnosed, had a disease duration of under 2 months, and were aged 18 to 65 years. Patients with uncontrolled infections, other autoimmune diseases, pregnancy or lactation were excluded. Clinical symptoms, serum thyroxine and TRAb, thyroid ultrasound, and orbital computed tomography formed the basis for the diagnoses. For the first round of RT-PCR on the TCR CDR3, the HTBI primer set was used together with the Qiagen OneStep RT-PCR kit. Most expanded thyroid clonotypes (frequency above 0.001) were also detected in blood, a finding suggesting that blood repertoires may reflect thyroid immune responses. Ophthalmopathy was separated from stable hyperthyroidism by a 13 V-J signature model, with approximately 90% sensitivity and approximately 81% specificity obtained in cross-validation and 80%/75% obtained in testing. In validation, the model predicted progression to ophthalmopathy a median of around six months before onset, with 65% to 71% sensitivity and about 75% specificity. To identify TCR V-J signatures that set the groups apart, the researchers used a discovery cohort of 100 patients, made up of roughly 45 with Graves' ophthalmopathy and approximately 57 with stable Graves' hyperthyroidism. Whether ophthalmopathy could be predicted prospectively was tested in an independent validation cohort made up of 18 hyperthyroidism patients plus 17 patients who later progressed to ophthalmopathy. The 100 or so discovery patients were randomly split 7:3 into training and test sets. In about 6 Graves' hyperthyroidism patients, the study also compared T-cell repertoires from thyroid tissue with T-cell repertoires from blood. After blood sampling, hyperthyroidism patients were treated with methimazole at a starting dose of 30 mg daily, and ophthalmopathy patients were treated with high-dose intravenous methylprednisolone. The libraries were constructed in a second round of multiplex PCR and then size-selected and purified. Paired-end sequencing of the libraries was performed with 100 bp reads on an Illumina HiSeq2000. Raw data were processed with SOAPnuke, discarding reads with adapters, uncalled bases, mean Phred below 15, or no exact constant-primer or identifier match. High-quality paired reads were merged using COPE v1.2.5, and each unique nucleotide sequence was defined as a clonotype. MiTCR v1.1 was used to align the clonotypes against IMGT TRBV, TRBD and TRBJ reference segments. Analysis was restricted to V-J combinations with a frequency above 0.0001, which covered roughly 99% of repertoires. A TCS score was defined as the ratio between F50 (clonal expansion) and ExV (chaos), using BLOSUM62-based TCRdist between CDR3 peptides within each V-J. Welch's t-statistics and random forest reduced roughly 530 V-J features to around 14, which were used in a naive Bayes classifier (R e1071). No statistical method was used to set the sample size in advance, and investigators knew the group allocation. According to the paper, TCR Vbeta CDR3 sequencing was carried out on 135 peripheral blood samples, which came from some 41 ophthalmopathy, roughly 75 hyperthyroidism and about 17 progressor patients.

The TCR comes from a woman aged 30 to 39 with Graves disease. Donor details come from another sample of the same person, matched by shared clones. This receptor chain uses TRBV15 and TRBJ2-6, with the D gene call left open. The specimen was peripheral blood mononuclear cells (PBMCs), collected at new diagnosis, from a patient treated with antithyroid drugs. CDR3 protein: CATSSRRLVAANVLTF. The DNA sequence follows: TGTGCCACCAGCAGCCGTAGGTTGGTCGCGGCCAACGTCCTGACTTTC.